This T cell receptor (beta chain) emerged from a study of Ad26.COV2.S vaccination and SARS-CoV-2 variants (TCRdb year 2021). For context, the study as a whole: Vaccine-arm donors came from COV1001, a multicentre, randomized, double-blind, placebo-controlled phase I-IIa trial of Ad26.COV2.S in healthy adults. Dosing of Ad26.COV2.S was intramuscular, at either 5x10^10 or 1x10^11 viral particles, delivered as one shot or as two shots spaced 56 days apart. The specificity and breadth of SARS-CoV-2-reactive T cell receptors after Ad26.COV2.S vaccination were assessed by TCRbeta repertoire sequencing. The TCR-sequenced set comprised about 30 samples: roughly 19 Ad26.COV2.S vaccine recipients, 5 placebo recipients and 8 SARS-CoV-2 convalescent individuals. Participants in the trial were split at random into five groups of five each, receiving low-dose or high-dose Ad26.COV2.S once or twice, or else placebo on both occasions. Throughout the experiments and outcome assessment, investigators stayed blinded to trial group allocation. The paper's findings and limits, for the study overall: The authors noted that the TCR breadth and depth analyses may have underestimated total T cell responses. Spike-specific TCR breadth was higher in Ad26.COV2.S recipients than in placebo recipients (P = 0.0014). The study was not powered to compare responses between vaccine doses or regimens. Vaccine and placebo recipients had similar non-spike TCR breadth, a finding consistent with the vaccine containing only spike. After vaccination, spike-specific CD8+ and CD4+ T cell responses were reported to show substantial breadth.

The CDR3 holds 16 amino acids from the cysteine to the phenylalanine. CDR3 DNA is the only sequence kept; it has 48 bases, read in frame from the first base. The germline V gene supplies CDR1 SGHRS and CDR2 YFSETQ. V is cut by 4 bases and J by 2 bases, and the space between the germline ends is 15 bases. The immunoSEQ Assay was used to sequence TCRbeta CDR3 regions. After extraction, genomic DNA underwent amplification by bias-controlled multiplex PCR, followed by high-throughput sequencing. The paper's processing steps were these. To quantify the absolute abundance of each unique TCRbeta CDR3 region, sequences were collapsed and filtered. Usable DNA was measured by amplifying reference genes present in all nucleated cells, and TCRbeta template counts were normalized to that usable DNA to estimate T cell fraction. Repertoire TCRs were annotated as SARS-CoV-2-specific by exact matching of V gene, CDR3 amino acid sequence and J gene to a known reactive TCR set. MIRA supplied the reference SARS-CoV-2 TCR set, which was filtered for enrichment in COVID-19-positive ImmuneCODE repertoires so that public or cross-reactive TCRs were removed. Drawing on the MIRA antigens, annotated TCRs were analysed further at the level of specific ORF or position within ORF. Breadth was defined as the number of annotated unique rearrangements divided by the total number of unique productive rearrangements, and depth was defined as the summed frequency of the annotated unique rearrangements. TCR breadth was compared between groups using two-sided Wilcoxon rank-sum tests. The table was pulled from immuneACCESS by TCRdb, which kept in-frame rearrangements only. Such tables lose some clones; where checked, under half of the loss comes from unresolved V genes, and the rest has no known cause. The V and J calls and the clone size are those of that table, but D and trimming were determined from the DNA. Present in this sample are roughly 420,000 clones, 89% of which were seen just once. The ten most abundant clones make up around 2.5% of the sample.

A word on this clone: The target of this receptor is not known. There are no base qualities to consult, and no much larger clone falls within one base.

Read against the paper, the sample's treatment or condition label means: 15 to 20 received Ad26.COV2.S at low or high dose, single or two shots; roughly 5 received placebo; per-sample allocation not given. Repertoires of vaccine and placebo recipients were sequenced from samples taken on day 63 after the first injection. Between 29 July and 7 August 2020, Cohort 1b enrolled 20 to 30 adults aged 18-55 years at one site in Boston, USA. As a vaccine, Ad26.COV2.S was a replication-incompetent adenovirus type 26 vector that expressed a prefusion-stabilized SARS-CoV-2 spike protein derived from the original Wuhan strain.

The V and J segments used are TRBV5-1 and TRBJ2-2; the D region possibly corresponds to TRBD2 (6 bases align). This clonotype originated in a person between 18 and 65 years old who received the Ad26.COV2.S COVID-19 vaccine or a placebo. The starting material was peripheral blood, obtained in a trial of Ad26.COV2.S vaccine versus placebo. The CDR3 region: CASSLNFAGNTGELFF. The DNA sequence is TGCGCCAGCAGCCTCAATTTTGCGGGAAACACCGGGGAGCTGTTTTTT.